This T cell receptor beta chain is from a study of post-analysis software for immune sequencing data. Study results and limitations: There were about 5 TRBV segments more frequent in patients than controls, and TRBV5-6, TRBV5-1 and TRBV20-1 were among them.

Regarding this clonotype: What it recognizes is unknown.

Tagging with unique molecular identifiers was a feature of the TCR beta cDNA libraries. TCRdb used MiXCR to reprocess the PCR reads, holding one entry per CDR3 protein. The sample yields hundreds of thousands of distinct CDR3 sequences, roughly 40% seen once. Trimming removed 0 bases at V and 8 bases at J, with 16 bases between. The germline V gene has CDR1 MGHRA and CDR2 YSYEKL. The CDR3 extends over 15 amino acids. The clonotype originates from a girl aged 5-17 years with multiple sclerosis. The V and J genes are TRBV4-1 and TRBJ1-2, with unresolved D. The sample taken for sequencing was blood. CDR3 coding DNA: TGCGCCAGCAGCCAAGATATAACGGCCCGTGAGGGCTACACCTTC. It encodes CASSQDITAREGYTF.